The 28 T cell receptor beta chains below come from one sample, sequenced in a study of T-cell reconstitution after alpha-beta-depleted transplantation in children. It was with unique molecular identifiers that the TCRbeta library was prepared. MiXCR was run by TCRdb on the PCR reads, yielding one entry per CDR3 protein. The sample consists of 440,000 or so distinct CDR3 sequences, around two fifths of them appearing once. The specimen comprised PBMCs, sampled before TCRalphabeta/CD19-depleted stem cell transplant. These receptors all come from a girl aged 2-15 years with aplastic anemia, due to receive a stem cell transplant.

The chain uses TRBV10-3 and TRBJ2-7, with a possible D match to TRBD1 (6 bases). This CDR3 has 16 amino acids. Trimming shortened V by 3 bases and J by 0 bases, and 15 bases separated the two germline ends. CDR1 is ENHRY, CDR2 SYGVKD, per germline. In DNA form, the CDR3 reads TGTGCCATCAGTGACTCAGGGCGACAGGTCTCCTACGAGCAGTACTTC. It encodes CAISDSGRQVSYEQYF.

This clonotype was recorded many times. The rearrangement links TRBV20-1 to TRBJ2-5; D unclear. Germline V gene sequence: CDR1 DFQATT, CDR2 SNEGSKA (reference sequence). The V end was cut by 3 bases, the J end by 9 bases, with 11 bases between. The CDR3 sequence is 11 residues long. CDR3 region: CSARVHLAQYF. The DNA for the CDR3 is TGCAGTGCTAGGGTACACCTTGCCCAGTACTTC.

This clonotype was observed a few times. V and J are TRBV7-9 and TRBJ1-1; D might be TRBD1 (5 bases). This CDR3 is 15 amino acids long. Per the germline V gene, CDR1 is SEHNR and CDR2 is FQNEAQ (reference sequence). Trimming pared 0 bases from V and 4 bases from J, leaving 12 bases between. CDR3 sequence reads: CASSLASTRGTEAFF. In DNA form, the CDR3 reads TGTGCCAGCAGCTTAGCGTCCACAAGGGGCACTGAAGCTTTCTTT.

The chain is built from TRBV28 and TRBJ2-5, with no clear D. The CDR3 spans 11 residues. CDR1 is MDHEN, CDR2 SYDVKM, per germline. Trimming shortened V by 4 bases and J by 8 bases, and 8 bases separated the two germline ends. This chain's CDR3 is CASSSPVTQYF. The CDR3, as DNA: TGTGCCAGCAGTTCCCCCGTCACCCAGTACTTC.

This clonotype showed up many times. The chain couples TRBV7-2 to TRBJ2-3; the D is unclear. The end of the DNA fits TRBJ2-5 better, so the J call may be wrong. The CDR3 runs 11 residues. CDR1 and CDR2 from the germline V gene are SGHTA and FQGNSA. This chain's CDR3 is CASSLLGTQYF. The CDR3 nucleotides read TGTGCCAGCAGTTTATTGGGGACCCAGTACTTC.

The table lists this clonotype with a count of one. The V gene is TRBV5-5, the J gene TRBJ2-7, with TRBD1 matching 10 bases. CDR3 length: 17 amino acids. The trim removed 4 bases at V and 3 bases at J, leaving 13 bases unmatched. Germline lookup yields CDR1 SGHKS and CDR2 YYEKEE (reference sequence). As DNA, the CDR3 is TGTGCCAGCAGCCCCCCACCCCTGACAGGGGGCAGCTACGAGCAGTACTTC. As protein: CASSPPPLTGGSYEQYF.

In regard to this clonotype: A much larger clone lies a single base off, so this may be a read error. V usage is TRBV20-1 and J usage is TRBJ2-7; perhaps D is TRBD1 or TRBD2 (6 bases each). The germline CDR1 and CDR2 sequences are DFQATT and SNEGSKA (reference sequence). V was trimmed by 0 bases and J by 2 bases, leaving 8 bases between them. This CDR3 is built from 13 residues. In nucleotides, the CDR3 is TGCAGTGCTAGAGAGAGGGGGGCCTACGAGCAGTACTTC. Translating gives CSARERGAYEQYF.

The rearrangement joins TRBV20-1 to TRBJ1-6; D call uncertain. Trimming removed 1 base at V and 5 bases at J, with 12 bases between. The CDR3 runs to 15 residues. Per germline, CDR1 DFQATT and CDR2 SNEGSKA (reference sequence). CDR3 loop: CSARGQPAHNSPLHF. CDR3 DNA: TGCAGTGCTAGAGGGCAGCCCGCTCATAATTCACCCCTCCACTTT.

This chain links TRBV20-1 with TRBJ1-2, with TRBD1 as a possible D gene (5 bases). CDR1 is DFQATT, CDR2 SNEGSKA, per germline (reference sequence). With 2 bases removed from V and 1 base from J, the gap between germline ends came to 11 bases. This CDR3 is 14 amino acids long. CDR3 nucleotides: TGCAGTGCTAGAATCCGGGACCATAACTATGGCTACACCTTC. Its translation: CSARIRDHNYGYTF.

This clonotype appeared a single time. The chain joins TRBV7-9 to TRBJ1-1; D is unresolved. The CDR3 extends over 15 amino acids. Per the germline V gene, CDR1 is SEHNR and CDR2 is FQNEAQ (reference sequence). Trimming stripped 3 bases from V and 0 bases from J, with 11 bases between. The CDR3 here is CASSFGGGLNTEAFF. CDR3 sequence (DNA): TGTGCCAGCAGCTTCGGAGGAGGGTTGAACACTGAAGCTTTCTTT.

This clonotype was detected many times. This sequence joins TRBV20-1 and TRBJ2-3; D ambiguous. This CDR3 contains 11 residues. V lost 6 bases, J lost 3 bases, and 7 bases lay in between. Germline V gene sequence: CDR1 DFQATT, CDR2 SNEGSKA (reference sequence). DNA of the CDR3: TGCAGTGCCCGACGGACAGATACGCAGTATTTT. Its protein is CSARRTDTQYF.

This clonotype is large by share. This chain uses TRBV7-9 with TRBJ1-5; 8 nucleotides match TRBD1. CDR3 size: 16 residues. Trimming at V came to 5 bases and at J to 5 bases, leaving 11 bases not matched to a gene. CDR1 SEHNR and CDR2 FQNEAQ come from the germline V gene (reference sequence). The CDR3 region is CASSPEGAGGYQPQHF. CDR3 nucleotide sequence: TGTGCCAGCAGCCCTGAAGGGGCAGGGGGCTATCAGCCCCAGCATTTT. The whole variable domain, filled in from reference TRBV7-9 and TRBJ1-5, reads DTGVSQNPRHKITKRGQNVTFRCDPISEHNRLYWYRQTLGQGPEFLTYFQNEAQLEKSRLLSDRFSAERPKGSFSTLEIQRTEQGDSAMYLCASSPEGAGGYQPQHFGDGTRLSIL.

This chain uses TRBV5-1 with TRBJ1-2; D gene uncertain. The CDR3 is made up of 14 amino acids. Trimming pared 0 bases from V and 8 bases from J, leaving 14 bases between. Germline V gene sequence: CDR1 SGHRS, CDR2 YFSETQ. CDR3 nucleotides: TGCGCCAGCAGCTTGGGGATATGGGGTTACGGCTACACCTTC. Amino acid sequence: CASSLGIWGYGYTF.

V is TRBV5-4 and J is TRBJ2-7; D unresolved. Trimming left V 0 bases short and J 3 bases short, with 13 bases between. There are 15 residues in the CDR3. Per germline, CDR1 SGHNT and CDR2 YYREEE (reference sequence). CDR3 in amino acids: CASSLVASSNYEQYF. The CDR3 nucleotides are TGTGCCAGCAGCTTGGTGGCATCTTCTAACTACGAGCAGTACTTC.

The gene calls are TRBV24-1 and TRBJ2-7; D assignment may be TRBD1 or TRBD2 (5 bases each). V gave up 6 bases and J gave up 6 bases, with 11 bases separating them. The CDR3 length is 12 residues. Germline V CDR1 and CDR2: KGHDR, SFDVKD. In DNA, the CDR3 is TGTGCCACCAGTAGCAGGGACGGCGAGCAGTACTTC. It codes for CATSSRDGEQYF.

In this sample, this clonotype turned up many times. The chain joins TRBV29-1 to TRBJ1-1; D gene ambiguous. Trimming cost V 8 bases and J 1 base, with 11 bases left between them. The CDR3 length is 12 residues. The germline gives CDR1 SQVTM, CDR2 ANQGSEA. The CDR3 loop reads CSYRSSNTEAFF. The CDR3 nucleotides are TGCAGCTACCGGTCCTCGAACACTGAAGCTTTCTTT.

The chain employs TRBV6-6 and TRBJ1-5; D perhaps matches TRBD1 (5 bases). This CDR3 has 13 residues. V was clipped by 7 bases and J by 7 bases, with 14 bases between them. Germline V lookup: CDR1 MNHNY, CDR2 SVGAGI (reference sequence). CDR3 nucleotide sequence: TGTGCCAGCATGCGGGGGACGTCGCAGCCCCAGCATTTT. Its protein is CASMRGTSQPQHF.

This clonotype was observed a handful of times. The chain couples TRBV12-3 or TRBV12-4 to TRBJ1-5; TRBD1 is a possible D gene (6 bases). The V end lost 1 base, the J end lost 2 bases, and 9 bases lay between the germline ends. CDR3 size: 15 residues. The CDR3 protein is CASSLGGAGNQPQHF. In nucleotides, the CDR3 is TGTGCCAGCAGTTTAGGGGGGGCCGGCAATCAGCCCCAGCATTTT.

The table lists this clonotype with many counts. The chain is built from TRBV7-2 and TRBJ2-2; D is unresolved. V lost 3 bases and J 0 bases, leaving 8 bases between the germline ends. The CDR3 runs 15 residues. CDR1 and CDR2 (germline): SGHTA, FQGNSA. Written as DNA, the CDR3 is TGTGCCAGCAGCTTCTTGCTAGCGAACACCGGGGAGCTGTTTTTT. It yields the protein CASSFLLANTGELFF.

J is TRBJ2-7 and V is TRBV12-3 or TRBV12-4; TRBD1 is a possible D gene (6 bases). V lost 3 bases and J lost 6, with 12 bases in between. The length of the CDR3 is 13 residues. As DNA, the CDR3 is TGTGCCAGCAGTTTTGGACAGTTAGGCGAGCAGTACTTC. Amino acid sequence: CASSFGQLGEQYF.

The chain joins TRBV27 to TRBJ1-2; D ambiguous. In germline, CDR1 is MNHEY, CDR2 SMNVEV (reference sequence). This CDR3 is built from 16 residues. The germline V and J ends were trimmed by 3 bases and 8 bases, with 22 bases remaining between them. The CDR3 DNA reads as TGTGCCAGCAGTTTTATCCCCCACGGGCTGGGGAGAGGCTACACCTTC. Translated: CASSFIPHGLGRGYTF.

This clonotype was counted between two and nine times. The genes are TRBV4-2 and TRBJ2-1, with D uncertain. V lost 4 bases, J lost 0 bases, and 7 bases lay in between. Germline V gene data show CDR1 as LGHNA and CDR2 as YNFKEQ. This CDR3 has 14 amino acids. The CDR3 DNA is TGTGCCAGCAGCCCCAGGCTCTCCTACAATGAGCAGTTCTTC. It yields the protein CASSPRLSYNEQFF.

The table lists this clonotype with a few counts. The chain couples TRBV3-1 to TRBJ1-1; no clear D gene. CDR1 LGHDT and CDR2 YNNKEL come from the germline V gene (reference sequence). The CDR3 sequence is 11 residues long. V was clipped by 5 bases and J by 4 bases, with 5 bases between them. CDR3 protein: CASSYGTEAFF. CDR3 sequence (DNA): TGTGCCAGCAGCTATGGCACTGAAGCTTTCTTT.

This clonotype was detected only once. The gene calls are TRBV7-9 and TRBJ2-1; 8 nucleotides agree with TRBD2. This CDR3 has 16 amino acids. CDR1 and CDR2 from the germline V gene are SEHNR and FQNEAQ (reference sequence). Trimming at V came to 10 bases and at J to 5 bases, leaving 16 bases not matched to a gene. The CDR3 DNA is TGTGCCATCGGCCCCGGGCTAGCGGGCCTAGACAATGAGCAGTTCTTC. Translation gives CAIGPGLAGLDNEQFF.

The chain carries TRBV7-2 and TRBJ2-7; D perhaps matches TRBD1 (6 bases). The CDR3 extends over 15 amino acids. The germline CDR1 and CDR2 sequences are SGHTA and FQGNSA. V was pared by 1 base and J by 3 bases, with 13 bases between. CDR3 region: CASSLVAGAGYEQYF. CDR3 bases: TGTGCCAGCAGCTTAGTCGCAGGGGCCGGCTACGAGCAGTACTTC.

The chain couples TRBV20-1 to TRBJ2-3, with TRBD2 matching over 12 bases. V trimming: 5 bases; J trimming: 7 bases; junction bases outside the gene matches: 7. The CDR3 sequence is 14 residues long. The germline V gene has CDR1 DFQATT and CDR2 SNEGSKA (reference sequence). CDR3 bases: TGCAGTGCTCAGGCTAGCGGGGGGGGAAATACGCAGTATTTT. This gives the protein CSAQASGGGNTQYF.

This clonotype was observed many times. This chain uses TRBV18 with TRBJ2-3; 8 bases agree with TRBD2. V lost 3 bases and J lost 7; bases outside the gene matches: 9. Germline V gene sequence: CDR1 KGHSH, CDR2 LQKENI. There are 15 residues in the CDR3. The CDR3 DNA reads as TGTGCCAGCTCACCGACGGGAGGGCCCGGAAATACGCAGTATTTT. Encoded protein: CASSPTGGPGNTQYF.

The CDR3 protein is CAISEAGGSYNEQFF. Here the CDR3 DNA reads TGTGCCATCAGTGAGGCGGGAGGCTCCTACAATGAGCAGTTCTTC. The chain employs TRBV10-3 and TRBJ2-1; 8 bases align to TRBD2. Germline V gene lookup returns CDR1 ENHRY and CDR2 SYGVKD. This CDR3 contains 15 residues. V was clipped by 2 bases and J by 0 bases; unmatched bases: 0.